Listed below are T cell receptor beta chains from one sample, sequenced in a study of glioma-infiltrating T cells. TCRdb passed the multiplex PCR reads through MiXCR, listing each CDR3 protein once. Altogether about 130,000 distinct CDR3 sequences are present, more than 20% being singletons, with the ten largest covering nearly 15%. The sequencing input was glioma tissue, nonneoplastic brain tissue, or PBMCs (not recorded which). The receptor source for this set is a human donor with low-grade glioma or glioblastoma, undergoing nonglioma brain surgery, or in good health (not recorded which). Both conserved end residues are part of each CDR3. D genes are given only for firm matches. Size values are once, few and many counts, or a class for expanded clones, and some rows have none.

DNA	CDR3	size	V	J	D
TGTGCCAGCAGCTACGACGCCAGGGGGCGCGGAGAAAAACTGTTTTTT	CASSYDARGRGEKLFF	many	TRBV7-2	TRBJ1-4	TRBD1
TGTGCCAGCAGTTCTAACAGGGCTGGGGCCAACGTCCTGACTTTC	CASSSNRAGANVLTF	many	TRBV27	TRBJ2-6	.
TGCGCCAGCAGCTTCAATCCAGCGGGAGGGCCCTACGAGCAGTACTTC	CASSFNPAGGPYEQYF	many	TRBV4-1	TRBJ2-7	TRBD2
TGCGCCAGCAGCTTGGGGGATCCGGGACTAGCGGGAATTGGGGATACGCAGTATTTT	CASSLGDPGLAGIGDTQYF	few	TRBV5-1	TRBJ2-3	TRBD2
TGCAGCGTAAAAAACTGGGACAACGATGGCTACACCTTC	CSVKNWDNDGYTF	few	TRBV29-1	TRBJ1-2	.
TGCGGTGCTAGAGGGTACAGGGCCTCCAGTTGGGGGAACACTGAAGCTTTCTTT	CGARGYRASSWGNTEAFF	.	TRBV20-1	TRBJ1-1	.
TGTGCCAGCAGCTTAGTACGTCCCGGGGCCAACGTCCTGACTTTC	CASSLVRPGANVLTF	.	TRBV7-9	TRBJ2-6	.
TGTGCCAGCAGCGTACTCCCCGGCGATACGCAGTATTTT	CASSVLPGDTQYF	.	TRBV9	TRBJ2-3	.
TGCAGCGTAAAGACAGGGAACCAAGAGACCCAGTACTTC	CSVKTGNQETQYF	many	TRBV29-1	TRBJ2-5	TRBD1
TGTGCCAGCAGGACTCCTGGGGGAGACCAGCCCCAGCATTTT	CASRTPGGDQPQHF	many	TRBV28	TRBJ1-5	.
TGTGCCAGCAGTTTATTTGGGGACCAATTCGGACGACTACAAGAGACCCAGTACTTC	CASSLFGDQFGRLQETQYF	many	TRBV28	TRBJ2-5	.
TGTGCCAGCAGCCGTTGGGACAGCCTGAACACTGAAGCTTTCTTT	CASSRWDSLNTEAFF	many	TRBV28	TRBJ1-1	TRBD1
TGTGCCAGTAGCCCTGGGACGGGATACACAGATACGCAGTATTTT	CASSPGTGYTDTQYF	many	TRBV19	TRBJ2-3	.
.	CASRVGGYGCTF	.	TRBV27	TRBJ1-2	.
TGTGCCAGCAGAGCCCAGGGAATTCAAGAGACCCAGTACTTC	CASRAQGIQETQYF	many	TRBV6-1	TRBJ2-5	.
TGTGCCAGCAGCTTGTGGCAGAACTACGAGCAGTACTTC	CASSLWQNYEQYF	many	TRBV7-9	TRBJ2-7	.
TGCAGTGCTAATACCCCGGGACAGGGGATGTCTGAAGCTTTCTTT	CSANTPGQGMSEAFF	many	TRBV20-1	TRBJ1-1	TRBD1
TGTGCCAGCAGCTTCTCCCGTTTCTATGGGAGGGCCGACGTGACCCAGTACTTC	CASSFSRFYGRADVTQYF	few	TRBV7-2	TRBJ2-5	TRBD2
TGTGCCAGCATCCCGAGCGGGAGGGGTGGAGATACGCAGTATTTT	CASIPSGRGGDTQYF	many	TRBV12-3/TRBV12-4	TRBJ2-3	TRBD2
TGTGCCAGCAGTCGGGGACAGGGGGAATCCTACGAGCAGTACTTC	CASSRGQGESYEQYF	many	TRBV12-3/TRBV12-4	TRBJ2-7	TRBD1
TGTGCCAGCAGCCCACCGACAGGGGGATTTTTGGAGACCCGGTACTTC	CASSPPTGGFLETRYF	.	TRBV5-6	TRBJ2-5	TRBD1
TGTGCCAGTAGCACGACAGGGGTGGCCTACGAGCAGTACTTC	CASSTTGVAYEQYF	many	TRBV19	TRBJ2-7	TRBD1
TGCAGCGTTCAAGGGACAGGGGTTTACGAGCAGTACTTC	CSVQGTGVYEQYF	many	TRBV29-1	TRBJ2-7	TRBD1
TGTGCCAGCAGCCCCGGACTAGCGGGACTAAATACGCAGTATTTT	CASSPGLAGLNTQYF	few	TRBV5-4	TRBJ2-3	TRBD2
TGCAGTGCTCAGAGCTACGAGCAGTACTTC	CSAQSYEQYF	many	TRBV20-1	TRBJ2-7	.
TGTGCCAGCACCTCCCGGGCCGGCTCGGATACGCAGTATTTT	CASTSRAGSDTQYF	many	TRBV6-1	TRBJ2-3	.
TGTGCCTCCCCGGGCCTCCTCACAGATACGCAGTATTTT	CASPGLLTDTQYF	.	TRBV30	TRBJ2-3	.
TGTGCCAGCAGCTTAATGGATACGCAGTATTTT	CASSLMDTQYF	many	TRBV7-2	TRBJ2-3	.
TGTGCCAGCAGTACGGGGGGCCGTGACACTGGAGCTTTCTTT	CASSTGGRDTGAFF	once	TRBV27	TRBJ1-1	.
TGCGCCAGCAGCAGACGACAGGGGAACAATCAGCCCCAGCATTTT	CASSRRQGNNQPQHF	many	TRBV4-1	TRBJ1-5	TRBD1
TGTGCCAGCAGCTTAGGGCGGTACAATGAGCAGTTCTTC	CASSLGRYNEQFF	many	TRBV7-8	TRBJ2-1	.
TGTGCCAGCTCACCGGGACAGGGCTTCAATGAGCAGTTCTTC	CASSPGQGFNEQFF	.	TRBV18	TRBJ2-1	TRBD1
TGTGCCAGCAGCCGGGGACTGGGCTATGAGCAGTTCTTC	CASSRGLGYEQFF	many	TRBV7-7	TRBJ2-1	.
TGTGCCAGCAGTTTGCGACTAGCGCAGTACAATGAGCAGTTCTTC	CASSLRLAQYNEQFF	many	TRBV27	TRBJ2-1	TRBD2
TGTGCCAGCAGGGAGGGCAATGAGCAGTTCTTC	CASREGNEQFF	many	TRBV7-9	TRBJ2-1	.
TGCAGTGCCCGCCCGGGACTAGCAGTGGATACGCAGTATTTT	CSARPGLAVDTQYF	many	TRBV20-1	TRBJ2-3	TRBD2
TGTGCCAGCAGGGAGATACGGGACAGCACAGATACGCAGTATTTT	CASREIRDSTDTQYF	many	TRBV2	TRBJ2-3	.
TGTGCCTGGAGTTTGGGACAGGGAGGTCAGCCCCAGCATTTT	CAWSLGQGGQPQHF	.	TRBV30	TRBJ1-5	TRBD1
TGTGCCAGCAGTTTGAGATCAGATAAGCAGTATTTT	CASSLRSDKQYF	.	TRBV12-3/TRBV12-4	TRBJ2-3	.
TGTGCCAGCAGCTCCGGACTAGCGGGAGCAGATACGCAGTATTTT	CASSSGLAGADTQYF	many	TRBV3-1	TRBJ2-3	TRBD2
TGTGCCAGCAGCTCCCAAATCCAGGGCACTGAAGCTTTCTTT	CASSSQIQGTEAFF	many	TRBV7-2	TRBJ1-1	.
TGTGCCAGCAGCCAAGTTCCGGCGGAGTACTACGAGCAGTACTTC	CASSQVPAEYYEQYF	many	TRBV3-1	TRBJ2-7	.
TGTGCCAGCAGTCATGACAGGGGGACTAGCTACGAGCAGTACTTC	CASSHDRGTSYEQYF	few	TRBV12-3/TRBV12-4	TRBJ2-7	.
TGCGCCAGCAGTCCAACCGGGACGGGAGTGGTCGGCGAGCAGTACTTC	CASSPTGTGVVGEQYF	.	TRBV5-1	TRBJ2-7	.
TGCAGTGCTAGTCCCCTGACTTCGTCGGACCAAGAGACCCAGTACTTC	CSASPLTSSDQETQYF	many	TRBV20-1	TRBJ2-5	.
TGTGCCAGCAGCTTAGGTGTGTTTGGACAGGGGGCTCGGAGCACCGGGGAGCTGTTTTTT	CASSLGVFGQGARSTGELFF	.	TRBV7-9	TRBJ2-2	TRBD1
TGTGCCAGTAGTATAAGAACATCCTACCAAGAGACCCAGTACTTC	CASSIRTSYQETQYF	.	TRBV19	TRBJ2-5	.
TGCAGCGGGAGGGGACAGGGGTTCACTGAAGCTTTCTTT	CSGRGQGFTEAFF	many	TRBV29-1	TRBJ1-1	TRBD1
TGTGCCAGCAGGGGACTAGCGGGGTACAATGAGCAGTTCTTC	CASRGLAGYNEQFF	few	TRBV12-3/TRBV12-4	TRBJ2-1	TRBD2
TGTGCCAGCAGTTTAGTAGGGACGGATGGCTACACCTTC	CASSLVGTDGYTF	few	TRBV12-3/TRBV12-4	TRBJ1-2	.
TGTGCCAGCACCGCCGGGACGGAAAGCACAGATACGCAGTATTTT	CASTAGTESTDTQYF	.	TRBV9	TRBJ2-3	.
TGTGCCAGCAGTTTTTGGCCCCAAGGACTACCTCGCGAGCAGTACTTC	CASSFWPQGLPREQYF	few	TRBV2	TRBJ2-7	.
TGTGCCAGCAGCCCGGGGGCCCTCTCCTACAATGAGCAGTTCTTC	CASSPGALSYNEQFF	many	TRBV7-3	TRBJ2-1	.